This T cell receptor (beta chain) emerged from a study of PD-L1 blockade in urothelial cancer. The time point was: pretreatment peripheral blood. This table comes from immunoSEQ multiplex PCR, and its TCRdb copy is limited to in-frame clones, with some not included. The sample lists around 100,000 clones, more than 75% seen once, with roughly 2% in the top ten. With 5 bases removed from V and 3 bases from J, the gap between germline ends came to 11 bases. Germline-derived CDR1 and CDR2 are SNHLY and FYNNEI. This CDR3 is built from 13 residues. The sequence was collected from a man aged 55 to 70 with urothelial cancer. The sample consisted of PBMCs, taken around atezolizumab (anti-PD-L1) treatment. The chain joins TRBV2 to TRBJ2-7; tentative D call: TRBD1 (6 bases). CDR3 nucleotides: TGTGCCAGCAGTCTGACAGGTTTCTACGAGCAGTACTTC. The encoded protein is CASSLTGFYEQYF.